The rows below give T cell receptor beta chains drawn from one sample of a study of blood T cells in healthy people across ages. TCRdb called the 5' RACE reads again in MiXCR, with one record for every CDR3 protein. The sample consists of 700,000 to 950,000 distinct CDR3 sequences, approximately 39% of them appearing once. The sample was blood. Receptors were obtained from a woman aged 55-75 years in good health. Both conserved end residues are part of each CDR3.

cdr3_aa j_call v_call
CASSPGTALYQPQHF TRBJ1-5 TRBV7-9
CASTQRTYNEQFF TRBJ2-1 TRBV10-2
CASSKNGPGSHTDTQYF TRBJ2-3 TRBV21-1
CASSYYQGQETQYF TRBJ2-5 TRBV6-5
CSASRQGFEHF TRBJ1-5 TRBV20-1
CSARDPTLYEQYF . TRBV20-1
CASSYSAVAHEQYF . TRBV6-2/TRBV6-3
CSARWQPYEQYF TRBJ2-7 TRBV20-1
CASSQGVSRALAEGTDTQYF TRBJ2-3 TRBV4-3
CASSRVSGNTIYF TRBJ1-3 TRBV14
CASGLVRTSGGNEQFF TRBJ2-1 TRBV12-5
CASRLAGARDEQFF TRBJ2-1 TRBV19
CASSPGANIQYF TRBJ2-4 TRBV9
CASSGRGGQGYNEQFF TRBJ2-1 TRBV25-1
CASSRGLAGGPLEREQFF TRBJ2-1 TRBV3-1
CSTARTGAKGYTF TRBJ1-2 TRBV20-1
CASSQIGQGNTEAFF TRBJ1-1 TRBV3-1
CASSLSGFGHEQYF TRBJ2-7 TRBV28
CASSANSVSGANVLTF TRBJ2-6 TRBV12-3/TRBV12-4
CASSLPGQGSNEQFF TRBJ2-1 TRBV7-9
CASSLQGAIYNEQFF TRBJ2-1 TRBV12-3/TRBV12-4
CASSLGAGGSDTQYF TRBJ2-3 TRBV12-3/TRBV12-4
CSARSLGQGSNEKLFF TRBJ1-4 TRBV20-1
CASRQQGHNEKLFF TRBJ1-4 TRBV4-1
CSARDRGLSYEQYF TRBJ2-7 TRBV20-1
CASDRTSTDTQYF TRBJ2-3 TRBV2
CASSLWSTDTQYF TRBJ2-3 TRBV5-4
CASSSVDSRETQYF . TRBV28
CASSGGTGVETQYF TRBJ2-5 TRBV25-1
CSARPATGQEAQYF TRBJ2-5 TRBV20-1
CASSEAPLRQGWVILPQHF TRBJ1-5 TRBV2
CASSRSMKGLAKNIQYF TRBJ2-4 TRBV3-1
CASSQVQGAYEQYF TRBJ2-7 TRBV14
CASSKFAGSGNTIYF TRBJ1-3 TRBV7-2
CASSQGTNVYNEQFF TRBJ2-1 TRBV3-1
CATSRDGDGQYNEQFF TRBJ2-1 TRBV15
CSALGYRSWEQYF TRBJ2-5 TRBV20-1
CSARGPGQVNYGYTF TRBJ1-2 TRBV20-1
CASSLVQGTDTQYF TRBJ2-3 TRBV7-2
CASRFGERNTDTQYF TRBJ2-3 TRBV6-6
CASSVGEGRTYGYTF TRBJ1-2 TRBV9
CASSLVGGVSNQPQHF TRBJ1-5 TRBV7-9
CASSPRVGGAGNEQFF TRBJ2-1 TRBV18
CASSPVRTSGREQYF TRBJ2-4 TRBV4-2
CASYSAGSNEKLFF TRBJ1-4 TRBV6-5
CASSSPGTSGTYEQYF TRBJ2-7 TRBV6-6
CAIRTSGIGEETQYF TRBJ2-5 TRBV10-3
CASSRDRAITGELFF TRBJ2-2 TRBV10-1
CASSLGLADGEQFF TRBJ2-1 TRBV5-6
CSAYTVTGGNNEQYF TRBJ2-7 TRBV20-1